Ten or more counts support the clone carrying this T cell receptor beta chain. This CDR3 contains 15 residues. Trimming shortened V by 4 bases and J by 2 bases, and 17 bases separated the two germline ends. Germline loops: CDR1 GTSNPN, CDR2 SVGIG (reference sequence). This record belongs to a study of patients with pleural tuberculosis. Using its own MiXCR run on the reads, TCRdb lists one record per CDR3 protein. The data hold 25,000 to 30,000 distinct CDR3 sequences, with about a sixth observed a single time. The rearrangement uses TRBV30 and TRBJ1-1; no reliable D call. This TCR was recovered from a human donor with pleural tuberculosis. Input material: peripheral blood. The CDR3 coding sequence is TGTGCCTGGAATTTCGCGGGCAATTTTAACACTGAAGCTTTCTTT. Its translation is CAWNFAGNFNTEAFF.